This T cell receptor beta chain was recovered during a study of T cell responses to AZD1222 COVID-19 vaccine. Notes on the study in general: Receipt of two AZD1222 doses was followed by a rise in Spike-specific TCR breadth and depth. Spike-wide vaccine-associated CD4 TCRs dominated at 160-218 and 743-854. Clonal diversity was possibly underestimated, and the donors were mostly white British, with more females.

Measured with immunoSEQ multiplex PCR; TCRdb has only the in-frame clones, and not every one. The repertoire consists of 95,000 to 150,000 clones, with around 87% occurring once and the leading ten covering less than 11%. This clone was seen once. The antigen is undetermined. Distinct nucleotide sequences in the sample also encode this CDR3. The material was peripheral blood, obtained on day 0 of AZD1222 vaccination. The source of this sequence is an adult in good health.

CDR3 in DNA: TGTGCCAGCACCCTCAGCAATCAGCCCCAGCATTTT. Translating it yields CASTLSNQPQHF. V gene TRBV12-3 or TRBV12-4 combines with J gene TRBJ1-5; D gene unclear. The CDR3 spans 12 residues. V was pared by 7 bases and J by 1 base, with 5 bases between.